The clone carrying this T cell receptor beta chain was found many times. Its antigen is still unknown. Using RNA transcripts as the source, TCR beta CDR3 regions were amplified. HTBI primers were the set used in a first-round RT-PCR of the TCR CDR3. One entry per CDR3 protein results from TCRdb running MiXCR on the multiplex PCR reads. The sample holds 500,000 to 600,000 distinct CDR3 sequences; 20% are singletons and the top ten take roughly 50%. This specimen belongs to a study of T cells in Graves' hyperthyroidism and ophthalmopathy. Study-level points and caveats: Progression to ophthalmopathy was predicted a median of about 6.6 months early.

The germline V gene encodes CDR1 SGHAT and CDR2 FQNNGV. Trimming shortened V by 2 bases and J by 2 bases, and 8 bases separated the two germline ends. This CDR3 contains 14 residues. The sample taken for sequencing was blood. This receptor was obtained from a man between 35 and 55 years old with Graves' ophthalmopathy. V usage is TRBV11-2 and J usage is TRBJ2-3; no firm D call. CDR3 loop: CASSLFPNTDTQYF. The DNA for the CDR3 is TGTGCCAGCAGCTTATTTCCAAACACAGATACGCAGTATTTT.